This T cell receptor beta chain was recorded in a study of early T cells in non-severe SARS-CoV-2 infection. The protocol attached unique molecular identifiers to individual cDNA molecules. MiXCR was run by TCRdb on the 5' RACE reads, yielding one entry per CDR3 protein. Among 100,000 to 130,000 distinct CDR3 sequences listed, around 10% were seen once. This clonotype showed up many times. Trimming took off 3 bases at V and 5 bases at J, with 14 bases between the two ends. This CDR3 spans 15 amino acids. Sequencing input: whole blood. V usage is TRBV12-3 or TRBV12-4 and J usage is TRBJ2-1; D is possibly TRBD1 or TRBD2 (5 bases each). The clonotype comes from an adult who was a healthcare worker with PCR-confirmed SARS-CoV-2 infection or an uninfected control (not recorded which). In DNA form, the CDR3 reads TGTGCCAGCAGTTTTCACGACCAGGGACACAATGAGCAGTTCTTC. Its protein is CASSFHDQGHNEQFF.